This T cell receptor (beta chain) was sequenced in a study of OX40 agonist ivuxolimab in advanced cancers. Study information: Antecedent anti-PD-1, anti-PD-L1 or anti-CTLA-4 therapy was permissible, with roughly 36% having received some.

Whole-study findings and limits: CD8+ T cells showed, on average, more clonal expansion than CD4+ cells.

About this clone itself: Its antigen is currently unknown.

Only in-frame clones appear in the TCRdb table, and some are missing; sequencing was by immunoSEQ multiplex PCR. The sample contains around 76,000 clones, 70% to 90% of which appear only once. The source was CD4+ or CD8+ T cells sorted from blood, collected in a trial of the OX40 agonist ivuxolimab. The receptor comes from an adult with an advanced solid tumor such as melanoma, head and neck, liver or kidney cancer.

CDR3 bases: TGTGCCAGCAGTCGACTAGCGGGAAACAATGAGCAGTTCTTC. Its protein is CASSRLAGNNEQFF. The chain combines TRBV28 with TRBJ2-1; 11 positions match TRBD2. The CDR3 length is 14 residues. The junction had 2 bases not matched to a gene; V was cut back by 5 bases and J by 5 bases. Per germline, CDR1 MDHEN and CDR2 SYDVKM.